A selection of T cell receptor beta chains follows, all from one sample in a study of blood T cell repertoires in COVID-19. TCRdb's copy holds only in-frame clones and misses some; the assay was immunoSEQ multiplex PCR. The table includes 300,000 to 450,000 clones, 70% to 90% detected once. The sequencing sample was made of peripheral blood. Every receptor here comes from a human donor in a cohort sampled during active COVID-19. The CDR3 runs from the conserved cysteine through the conserved F or W. The order of the fields is D gene, V gene, J gene, clone size, CDR3 protein, CDR3 DNA. The D gene is left open where the match is weak. Expanded clones get a size class; other rows say once, few or many, or leave the size out.

d_gene: TRBD2; v_gene: TRBV27; j_gene: TRBJ2-5; abundance: -; CDR3aa: CASSFSGLARETQYF; CDR3nt: TGTGCCAGCAGTTTTTCGGGACTAGCGCGAGAGACCCAGTACTTC
d_gene: TRBD2; v_gene: TRBV24-1; j_gene: TRBJ2-1; abundance: -; CDR3aa: CATSGLAGSYNEQFF; CDR3nt: TGTGCCACCAGTGGCCTAGCGGGTTCCTACAATGAGCAGTTCTTC
d_gene: -; v_gene: TRBV7-8; j_gene: TRBJ1-3; abundance: -; CDR3aa: CASSSIGNTIYF; CDR3nt: TGTGCCAGCAGCTCAATCGGAAACACCATATATTTT
d_gene: -; v_gene: TRBV11-2; j_gene: TRBJ2-7; abundance: -; CDR3aa: CASSLGPGHSYEQYF; CDR3nt: TGTGCCAGCAGCTTAGGACCGGGACACTCCTACGAGCAGTACTTC
d_gene: TRBD2; v_gene: TRBV4-1; j_gene: TRBJ2-2; abundance: once; CDR3aa: CASSQDPTSGENTGELFF; CDR3nt: TGCGCCAGCAGCCAAGATCCGACTAGCGGGGAAAACACCGGGGAGCTGTTTTTT
d_gene: -; v_gene: TRBV3-1/TRBV3-2; j_gene: TRBJ2-5; abundance: -; CDR3aa: CASSLRLAGETQYF; CDR3nt: TGTGCCAGCAGCCTACGCCTAGCCGGGGAGACCCAGTACTTC
d_gene: -; v_gene: TRBV19; j_gene: TRBJ1-5; abundance: -; CDR3aa: CASSPGTINQPQHF; CDR3nt: TGTGCCAGTAGTCCCGGGACAATCAATCAGCCCCAGCATTTT
d_gene: -; v_gene: TRBV7-6; j_gene: TRBJ2-1; abundance: -; CDR3aa: CASSLALAGAGNEQFF; CDR3nt: TGTGCCAGCAGCTTAGCGCTTGCGGGGGCTGGCAATGAGCAGTTCTTC
d_gene: TRBD1; v_gene: TRBV4-1; j_gene: TRBJ1-4; abundance: -; CDR3aa: CASSLSRDSLGEKLFF; CDR3nt: TGCGCCAGCAGCCTTTCAAGGGACAGCTTAGGGGAAAAACTGTTTTTT
d_gene: -; v_gene: TRBV2; j_gene: TRBJ1-4; abundance: -; CDR3aa: CASSVVEKLFF; CDR3nt: TGTGCCAGTAGTGTAGTTGAAAAACTGTTTTTT
d_gene: TRBD2; v_gene: TRBV27; j_gene: TRBJ2-2; abundance: few; CDR3aa: CASRKRGAGPNTGELFF; CDR3nt: TGTGCCAGCAGGAAGCGGGGGGCGGGGCCGAACACCGGGGAGCTGTTTTTT
d_gene: -; v_gene: TRBV19; j_gene: TRBJ2-5; abundance: once; CDR3aa: CASSIDLSRVSETQYF; CDR3nt: TGTGCCAGTAGTATAGATCTGTCCAGGGTCTCGGAGACCCAGTACTTC
d_gene: TRBD2; v_gene: TRBV7-2; j_gene: TRBJ2-1; abundance: -; CDR3aa: CASTEWPSGGGEQFF; CDR3nt: TGTGCCAGCACCGAATGGCCTAGCGGAGGAGGTGAGCAGTTCTTC
d_gene: TRBD1; v_gene: TRBV4-1; j_gene: TRBJ1-2; abundance: -; CDR3aa: CASSQDLGLTGNYGYTF; CDR3nt: TGCGCCAGCAGCCAAGATTTGGGGCTGACAGGGAACTATGGCTACACCTTC
d_gene: TRBD1; v_gene: TRBV5-1; j_gene: TRBJ2-2; abundance: -; CDR3aa: CASSLSSGTANTGELFF; CDR3nt: TGCGCCAGCAGCTTATCCTCGGGGACAGCGAACACCGGGGAGCTGTTTTTT
d_gene: TRBD2; v_gene: TRBV11-2; j_gene: TRBJ2-1; abundance: -; CDR3aa: CASSLEAGSHNEQFF; CDR3nt: TGTGCCAGCAGCTTAGAAGCGGGGTCACACAATGAGCAGTTCTTC
d_gene: TRBD1; v_gene: TRBV7-2; j_gene: TRBJ1-2; abundance: -; CDR3aa: CASSLAGTGNGYTF; CDR3nt: TGTGCCAGCAGCTTAGCCGGGACAGGGAACGGCTACACCTTC
d_gene: -; v_gene: TRBV30; j_gene: TRBJ2-7; abundance: -; CDR3aa: CAWSHTYEQYF; CDR3nt: TGTGCCTGGAGTCACACCTACGAGCAGTACTTC
d_gene: TRBD2; v_gene: TRBV5-3; j_gene: TRBJ2-5; abundance: once; CDR3aa: CARSSGTRETQYF; CDR3nt: TGTGCCAGAAGCAGCGGGACTCGAGAGACCCAGTACTTC
d_gene: TRBD1; v_gene: TRBV4-1; j_gene: TRBJ2-1; abundance: -; CDR3aa: CASSQDLRGNEQFF; CDR3nt: TGCGCCAGCAGCCAAGATCTCAGGGGGAATGAGCAGTTCTTC
d_gene: TRBD1; v_gene: TRBV6-4; j_gene: TRBJ1-1; abundance: -; CDR3aa: CASSVNRGTEAFF; CDR3nt: TGTGCCAGCAGTGTAAACAGGGGGACTGAAGCTTTCTTT
d_gene: TRBD1; v_gene: TRBV18; j_gene: TRBJ1-1; abundance: -; CDR3aa: CASSRYRGLRDTEAFF; CDR3nt: TGTGCCAGCTCACGATACAGGGGGCTAAGAGACACTGAAGCTTTCTTT
d_gene: TRBD1; v_gene: TRBV6-5; j_gene: TRBJ2-3; abundance: -; CDR3aa: CASSYRGQGVDTQYF; CDR3nt: TGTGCCAGCAGTTACAGGGGACAGGGGGTAGATACGCAGTATTTT
d_gene: TRBD2; v_gene: TRBV9; j_gene: TRBJ2-2; abundance: -; CDR3aa: CAPNERGGPGTGELFF; CDR3nt: TGTGCCCCTAACGAGCGGGGGGGGCCGGGCACCGGGGAGCTGTTTTTT
d_gene: TRBD1; v_gene: TRBV27; j_gene: TRBJ1-2; abundance: -; CDR3aa: CASREGARGGYTF; CDR3nt: TGTGCCAGCAGAGAGGGGGCTAGGGGTGGCTACACCTTC
d_gene: TRBD1; v_gene: TRBV18; j_gene: TRBJ1-2; abundance: -; CDR3aa: CASSQETGGYGYTF; CDR3nt: TGTGCCAGCTCACAGGAGACAGGGGGCTATGGCTACACCTTC
d_gene: -; v_gene: TRBV3-1/TRBV3-2; j_gene: TRBJ2-6; abundance: -; CDR3aa: CASSHISGANVLTF; CDR3nt: TGTGCCAGCAGCCATATTTCTGGGGCCAACGTCCTGACTTTC
d_gene: -; v_gene: TRBV16; j_gene: TRBJ1-1; abundance: -; CDR3aa: CASSRPPRLRVRHTEAFF; CDR3nt: TGTGCCAGCAGCCGCCCACCCCGTTTACGGGTTCGGCACACTGAAGCTTTCTTT
d_gene: -; v_gene: TRBV10-3; j_gene: TRBJ1-1; abundance: -; CDR3aa: CAISAVMNTEAFF; CDR3nt: TGTGCCATCAGTGCGGTGATGAACACTGAAGCTTTCTTT
d_gene: TRBD2; v_gene: TRBV10-3; j_gene: TRBJ2-2; abundance: -; CDR3aa: CATSGAGVSTGELFF; CDR3nt: TGTGCCACCTCCGGGGCGGGAGTTAGCACCGGGGAGCTGTTTTTT
d_gene: TRBD1; v_gene: TRBV7-9; j_gene: TRBJ1-3; abundance: -; CDR3aa: CASSDRGTGNTIYF; CDR3nt: TGTGCCAGCAGCGACAGGGGAACTGGAAACACCATATATTTT
d_gene: TRBD1; v_gene: TRBV30; j_gene: TRBJ1-5; abundance: -; CDR3aa: CAFRDRHNQPQHF; CDR3nt: TGTGCCTTCCGGGACAGGCATAATCAGCCCCAGCATTTT
d_gene: -; v_gene: TRBV30; j_gene: TRBJ1-2; abundance: -; CDR3aa: CAWSVLSTGYGYTF; CDR3nt: TGTGCCTGGAGTGTCCTCTCTACAGGGTACGGCTACACCTTC
d_gene: TRBD2; v_gene: TRBV5-1; j_gene: TRBJ2-7; abundance: -; CDR3aa: CASSLRLLAGGIGGRYYEQYF; CDR3nt: TGCGCCAGCAGCCTCCGCCTCCTAGCGGGAGGGATAGGTGGTCGTTACTACGAGCAGTACTTC
d_gene: -; v_gene: TRBV29-1; j_gene: TRBJ2-2; abundance: -; CDR3aa: CSVEVVRAGITGELFF; CDR3nt: TGCAGCGTTGAAGTTGTGCGCGCGGGGATCACCGGGGAGCTGTTTTTT
d_gene: -; v_gene: TRBV28; j_gene: TRBJ2-7; abundance: -; CDR3aa: CASSSTGYEQYF; CDR3nt: TGTGCCAGCAGCTCAACAGGGTACGAGCAGTACTTC
d_gene: -; v_gene: TRBV5-1; j_gene: TRBJ2-7; abundance: -; CDR3aa: CASSFSLGGDEQYF; CDR3nt: TGCGCCAGCAGCTTTTCTCTGGGAGGCGACGAGCAGTACTTC
d_gene: TRBD2; v_gene: TRBV7-2; j_gene: TRBJ2-3; abundance: -; CDR3aa: CASSFSGESSTDTQYF; CDR3nt: TGTGCCAGCAGCTTCAGCGGGGAGTCTAGCACAGATACGCAGTATTTT
d_gene: -; v_gene: TRBV12-3/TRBV12-4; j_gene: TRBJ1-1; abundance: -; CDR3aa: CASSFELNTEAFF; CDR3nt: TGTGCCAGCAGTTTCGAGCTGAACACTGAAGCTTTCTTT
d_gene: -; v_gene: TRBV20-1; j_gene: TRBJ2-3; abundance: -; CDR3aa: CSASGTLQNPTDTQYF; CDR3nt: TGCAGTGCTAGTGGTACTTTACAGAACCCCACAGATACGCAGTATTTT
d_gene: -; v_gene: TRBV30; j_gene: TRBJ1-5; abundance: -; CDR3aa: CAWSPGSNQPQHF; CDR3nt: TGTGCCTGGAGCCCAGGGAGCAATCAGCCCCAGCATTTT
d_gene: -; v_gene: TRBV4-2; j_gene: TRBJ1-4; abundance: -; CDR3aa: CASSQKGQNIEKLFF; CDR3nt: TGTGCCAGCAGCCAGAAAGGACAGAATATTGAAAAACTGTTTTTT
d_gene: TRBD1; v_gene: TRBV7-2; j_gene: TRBJ2-7; abundance: -; CDR3aa: CASSSRGTATVEQYF; CDR3nt: TGTGCCAGCAGCTCTAGGGGGACAGCTACGGTGGAGCAGTACTTC
d_gene: -; v_gene: TRBV3-1/TRBV3-2; j_gene: TRBJ1-5; abundance: -; CDR3aa: CASSQGRGNQPQHF; CDR3nt: TGTGCCAGCAGCCAAGGAAGGGGGAATCAGCCCCAGCATTTT
d_gene: TRBD1; v_gene: TRBV7-2; j_gene: TRBJ2-7; abundance: -; CDR3aa: CASSYRGLGTYEQYF; CDR3nt: TGTGCCAGCAGCTACAGGGGGCTAGGGACCTACGAGCAGTACTTC